These T cell receptor beta chains were read from a single sample in a study of early T cells in non-severe SARS-CoV-2 infection. TCRdb re-called the 5' RACE reads with MiXCR, one entry per CDR3 protein. The sample consists of about 60,000 distinct CDR3 sequences, 8% to 10% of them appearing once. Sequenced sample: whole blood. Source of these receptors: an adult who was a healthcare worker with PCR-confirmed SARS-CoV-2 infection or an uninfected control (not recorded which). The CDR3 runs from the conserved cysteine through the conserved F or W. The order of the fields is V gene, J gene, D gene, clone size, CDR3 DNA, CDR3 protein. A D gene is named only where the DNA matches it firmly. Part of the rows lack a size; the others show once, few, many or a class for expanded clones.

TRBV24-1	TRBJ2-3	TRBD2	-	TGTGCCACCAGTGGCTGGACTAGCGGCCGCACAGATACGCAGTATTTT	CATSGWTSGRTDTQYF
TRBV28	TRBJ2-4	-	few	TGTGCCAGCACCCCAGGGTCACTTGCGGCGGGAAACATTCAGTACTTC	CASTPGSLAAGNIQYF
TRBV29-1	TRBJ2-5	-	few	TGCAGCGTTGAAGATCGGTCTTTCGCACTAGCAATGGAGACCCAGTACTTC	CSVEDRSFALAMETQYF
TRBV11-2	TRBJ2-1	-	few	TGTGCCAGCAGCTTAGATCGTCCCCACAATGAGCAGTTCTTC	CASSLDRPHNEQFF
TRBV27	TRBJ2-1	-	-	TGTGCCAGCAGTTTATCCCTAGCGTTTAATATTTTCGGTGAGCAGTTCTTC	CASSLSLAFNIFGEQFF
TRBV30	TRBJ2-2	TRBD2	-	TGTGCCTGGAGTGCCGGACTAGCGGGGGGACCAAACACCGGGGAGCTGTTTTTT	CAWSAGLAGGPNTGELFF
TRBV5-1	TRBJ2-2	-	few	TGCGCCAGCAGCTTGGGGCAGCCTCACCTGTTTTTT	CASSLGQPHLFF
TRBV9	TRBJ1-3	-	few	TGTGCCAGCAGCGTAGCAGGGAGCTCTGGAAACACCATATATTTT	CASSVAGSSGNTIYF
TRBV2	TRBJ1-4	-	-	TGTGCCAGCAGTCGGGAAAAACTGTTTTTT	CASSREKLFF
TRBV29-1	TRBJ2-5	-	-	TGCAGCGTTGACCTGGGAGAGACCCAGTACTTC	CSVDLGETQYF
TRBV5-1	TRBJ2-3	-	-	TGCGCCAGCACCGCCGGGGGATTGGAGACAGATACGCAGTATTTT	CASTAGGLETDTQYF
TRBV2	TRBJ2-1	-	many	TGTGCCAGCAGTGCCAGCGAACCGAGCTCCTACAATGAGCAGTTCTTC	CASSASEPSSYNEQFF
TRBV18	TRBJ1-5	-	few	TGTGCCAGCTCACGAACACAGGGTGAGGGCAATCAGCCCCAGCATTTT	CASSRTQGEGNQPQHF
TRBV10-3	TRBJ1-1	-	-	TGTGCCATCAGTCACTCTAATCGGCGCATGAACACTGAAGCTTTCTTT	CAISHSNRRMNTEAFF
TRBV15	TRBJ2-5	-	few	TGTGCCACCAGCAGAGGGCTACAAGAGACCCAGTACTTC	CATSRGLQETQYF
TRBV24-1	TRBJ2-3	-	many	TGTGCCACCAGTGATAACAGGGAGGACATAACAGATACGCAGTATTTT	CATSDNREDITDTQYF
TRBV18	TRBJ1-2	TRBD1	few	TGTGCCAGCTCACCCGGACAGGGGGCCGGCTATGGCTACACCTTC	CASSPGQGAGYGYTF
TRBV5-1	TRBJ1-1	TRBD1	few	TGCGCCAGCAGCTTGGCCGCAGGGGGGACTGAAGCTTTCTTT	CASSLAAGGTEAFF